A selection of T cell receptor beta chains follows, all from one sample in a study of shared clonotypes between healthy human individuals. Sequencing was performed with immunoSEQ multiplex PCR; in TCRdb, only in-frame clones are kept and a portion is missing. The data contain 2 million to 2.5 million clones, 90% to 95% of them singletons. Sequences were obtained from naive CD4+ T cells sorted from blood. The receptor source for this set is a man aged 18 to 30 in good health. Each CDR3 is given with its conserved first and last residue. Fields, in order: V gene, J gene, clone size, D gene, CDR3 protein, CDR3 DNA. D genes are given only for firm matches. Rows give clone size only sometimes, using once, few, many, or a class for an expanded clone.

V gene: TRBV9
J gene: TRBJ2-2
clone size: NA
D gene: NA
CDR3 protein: CASSVLGGGTGELFF
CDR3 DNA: TGTGCCAGCAGCGTACTAGGCGGAGGCACCGGGGAGCTGTTTTTT

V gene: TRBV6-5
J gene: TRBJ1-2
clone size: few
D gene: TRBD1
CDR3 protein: CASTPGTVYGYTF
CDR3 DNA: TGTGCCAGCACCCCCGGGACAGTCTATGGCTACACCTTC

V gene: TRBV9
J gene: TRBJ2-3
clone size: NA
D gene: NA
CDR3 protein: CASSYERGRTDTQYF
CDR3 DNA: TGTGCCAGCAGCTACGAACGGGGAAGGACAGATACGCAGTATTTT

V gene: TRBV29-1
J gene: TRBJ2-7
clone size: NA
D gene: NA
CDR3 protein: CSVEDTGETYEQYF
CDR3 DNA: TGCAGCGTTGAAGATACCGGGGAAACCTACGAGCAGTACTTC

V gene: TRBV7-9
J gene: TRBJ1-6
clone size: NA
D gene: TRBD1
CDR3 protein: CASSLSGTDNSPLHF
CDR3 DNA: TGTGCCAGCAGCTTATCGGGGACAGATAATTCACCCCTCCACTTT

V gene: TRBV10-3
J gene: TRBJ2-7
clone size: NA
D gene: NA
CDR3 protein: CAIRSVGALVTHEQYF
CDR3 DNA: TGTGCCATCAGGTCGGTAGGGGCCCTGGTAACTCACGAGCAGTACTTC

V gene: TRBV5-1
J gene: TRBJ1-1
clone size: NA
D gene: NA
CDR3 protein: CASSTVPGKAEAFF
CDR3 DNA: TGCGCCAGCAGCACGGTCCCCGGGAAGGCTGAAGCTTTCTTT

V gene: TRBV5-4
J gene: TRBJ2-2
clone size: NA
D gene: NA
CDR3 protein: CASSLQGTYTGELFF
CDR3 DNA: TGTGCCAGCAGTCTACAGGGGACTTACACCGGGGAGCTGTTTTTT

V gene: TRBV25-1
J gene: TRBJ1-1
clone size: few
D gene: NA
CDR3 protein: CASSERNTEAFF
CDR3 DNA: TGTGCCAGCAGTGAACGGAACACTGAAGCTTTCTTT

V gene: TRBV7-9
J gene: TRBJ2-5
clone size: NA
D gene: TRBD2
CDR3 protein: CASGGLAGGETQYF
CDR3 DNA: TGTGCCAGCGGCGGACTAGCGGGGGGAGAGACCCAGTACTTC

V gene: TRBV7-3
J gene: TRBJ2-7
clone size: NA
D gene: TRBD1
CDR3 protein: CASSLAGGIDEQYF
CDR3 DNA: TGTGCCAGCAGCTTGGCAGGGGGTATTGACGAGCAGTACTTC

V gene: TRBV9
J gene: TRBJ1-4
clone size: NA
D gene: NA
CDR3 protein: CASSVADTTNEKLFF
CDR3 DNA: TGTGCCAGCAGCGTAGCTGATACAACTAATGAAAAACTGTTTTTT

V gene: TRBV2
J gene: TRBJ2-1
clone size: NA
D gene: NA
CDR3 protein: CASKKQGGFNEQFF
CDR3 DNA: TGTGCCAGCAAGAAACAGGGAGGATTCAATGAGCAGTTCTTC

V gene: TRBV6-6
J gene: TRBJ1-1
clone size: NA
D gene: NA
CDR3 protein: CASSGNTEAFF
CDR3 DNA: TGTGCCAGCAGTGGCAACACTGAAGCTTTCTTT

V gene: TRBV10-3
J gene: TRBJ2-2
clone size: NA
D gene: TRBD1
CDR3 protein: CAISKQGVDTGELFF
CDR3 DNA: TGTGCCATCAGTAAACAGGGGGTGGACACCGGGGAGCTGTTTTTT

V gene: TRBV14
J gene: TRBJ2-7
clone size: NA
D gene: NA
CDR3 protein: CASSRSGTLSYEQYF
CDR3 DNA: TGTGCCAGCAGCCGTTCCGGGACACTCTCCTACGAGCAGTACTTC

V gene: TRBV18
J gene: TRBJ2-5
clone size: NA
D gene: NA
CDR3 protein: CASSPPIGETQYF
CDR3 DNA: TGTGCCAGCTCACCGCCGATAGGAGAGACCCAGTACTTC

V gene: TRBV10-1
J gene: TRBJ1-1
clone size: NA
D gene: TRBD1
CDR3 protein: CASSSRRQGSEAFF
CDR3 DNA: TGCGCCAGCAGTAGCCGGAGACAGGGGTCTGAAGCTTTCTTT

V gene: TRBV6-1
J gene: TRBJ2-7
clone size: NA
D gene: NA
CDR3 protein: CASSRSEGDYEQYF
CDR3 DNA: TGTGCCAGCAGCCGGAGCGAGGGGGACTACGAGCAGTACTTC

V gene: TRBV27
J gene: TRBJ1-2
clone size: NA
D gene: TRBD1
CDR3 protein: CASSPLDRAGGYTF
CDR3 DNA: TGTGCCAGCAGTCCCCTGGACAGGGCGGGTGGCTACACCTTC

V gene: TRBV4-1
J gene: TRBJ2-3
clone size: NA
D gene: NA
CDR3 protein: CASSQGGTAYTDTQYF
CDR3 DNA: TGCGCCAGCAGCCAAGGCGGGACAGCATACACAGATACGCAGTATTTT

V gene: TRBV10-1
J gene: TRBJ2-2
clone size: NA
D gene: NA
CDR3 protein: CASSETSTNTGELFF
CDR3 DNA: TGCGCCAGCAGTGAAACTAGCACGAACACCGGGGAGCTGTTTTTT

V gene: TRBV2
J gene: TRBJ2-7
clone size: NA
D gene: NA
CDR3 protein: CASRVQGQSYEQYF
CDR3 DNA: TGTGCCAGCAGAGTTCAGGGGCAGTCATACGAGCAGTACTTC

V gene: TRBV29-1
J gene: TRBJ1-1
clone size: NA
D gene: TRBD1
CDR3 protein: CSVPRQGSDWNTEAFF
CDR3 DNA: TGCAGCGTACCTCGACAGGGCTCGGATTGGAACACTGAAGCTTTCTTT

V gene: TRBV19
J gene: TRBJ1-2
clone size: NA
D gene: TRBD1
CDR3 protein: CASSILDRGINTF
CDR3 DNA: TGTGCCAGTAGTATCCTCGACAGGGGGATCAACACCTTC

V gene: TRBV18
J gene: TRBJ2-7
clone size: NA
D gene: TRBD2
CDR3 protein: CASSPRLAGDSYEQYF
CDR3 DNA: TGTGCCAGCTCACCACGGCTAGCGGGGGACTCCTACGAGCAGTACTTC

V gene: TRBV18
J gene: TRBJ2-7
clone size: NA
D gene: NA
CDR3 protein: CASSPGAGEHYEQYF
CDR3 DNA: TGTGCCAGCTCACCAGGGGCAGGGGAACACTACGAGCAGTACTTC

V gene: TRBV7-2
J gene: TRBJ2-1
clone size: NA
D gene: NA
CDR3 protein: CASSLVASVNEQFF
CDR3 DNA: TGTGCCAGCAGCTTAGTGGCTAGCGTCAATGAGCAGTTCTTC

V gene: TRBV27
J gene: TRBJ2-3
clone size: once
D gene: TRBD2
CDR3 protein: CASSFTSGSSWYF
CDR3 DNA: TGTGCCAGCAGTTTTACTAGCGGGAGCTCTTGGTATTTT

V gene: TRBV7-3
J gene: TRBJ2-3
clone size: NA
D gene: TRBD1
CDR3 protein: CASSRTGGTDTQYF
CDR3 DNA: TGTGCCAGCAGCCGGACAGGGGGCACAGATACGCAGTATTTT

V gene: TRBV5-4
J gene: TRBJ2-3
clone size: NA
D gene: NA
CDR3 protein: CASSANTDTQYF
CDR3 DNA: TGTGCCAGCAGCGCCAACACAGATACGCAGTATTTT

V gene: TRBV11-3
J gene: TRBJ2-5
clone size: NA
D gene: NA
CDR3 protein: CASSRGDQGETQYF
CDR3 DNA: TGTGCCAGCAGCCGGGGGGACCAGGGGGAGACCCAGTACTTC

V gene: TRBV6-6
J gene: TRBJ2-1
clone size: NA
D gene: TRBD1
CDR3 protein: CASSLDRVSYNEQFF
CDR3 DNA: TGTGCCAGCAGCCTCGACAGGGTCTCCTACAATGAGCAGTTCTTC

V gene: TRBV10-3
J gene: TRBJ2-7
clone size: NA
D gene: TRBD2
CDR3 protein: CAISEYGAGGTYEQYF
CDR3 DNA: TGTGCCATCAGTGAATATGGAGCGGGAGGTACCTACGAGCAGTACTTC

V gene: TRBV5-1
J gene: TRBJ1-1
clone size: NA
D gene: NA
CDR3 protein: CASSRDRTVGTEAFF
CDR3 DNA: TGCGCCAGCAGCCGCGACCGCACGGTCGGCACTGAAGCTTTCTTT

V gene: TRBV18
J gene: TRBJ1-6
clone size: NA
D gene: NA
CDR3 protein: CASSPSPSNFGAPLHF
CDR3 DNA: TGTGCCAGCTCACCCTCGCCGTCAAACTTCGGGGCACCCCTCCACTTT

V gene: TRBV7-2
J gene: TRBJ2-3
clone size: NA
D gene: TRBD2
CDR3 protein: CASSLVGLAGLGPDTQYF
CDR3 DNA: TGTGCCAGCAGCTTAGTGGGACTAGCGGGGCTGGGACCAGATACGCAGTATTTT

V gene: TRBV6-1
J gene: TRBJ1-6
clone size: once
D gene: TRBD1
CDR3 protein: CASSLGTATNSPLHF
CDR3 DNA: TGTGCCAGCAGCCTAGGGACAGCTACTAATTCACCCCTCCACTTT

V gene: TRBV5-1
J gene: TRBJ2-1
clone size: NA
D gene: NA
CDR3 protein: CASSQRSSYNEQFF
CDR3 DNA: TGCGCCAGCAGCCAGCGGAGCTCCTACAATGAGCAGTTCTTC

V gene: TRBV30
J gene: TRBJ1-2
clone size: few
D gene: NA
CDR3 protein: CAWSDPTVNYGYTF
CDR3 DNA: TGTGCCTGGAGTGACCCGACAGTTAACTATGGCTACACCTTC

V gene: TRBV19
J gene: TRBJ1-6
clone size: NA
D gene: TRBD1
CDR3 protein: CASSIPGQGYSPLHF
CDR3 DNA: TGTGCCAGTAGTATACCGGGACAGGGTTATTCACCCCTCCACTTT

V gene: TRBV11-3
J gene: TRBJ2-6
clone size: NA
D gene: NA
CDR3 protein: CASSLGQGRSGANVLTF
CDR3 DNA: TGTGCCAGCAGCTTGGGGCAGGGCCGATCTGGGGCCAACGTCCTGACTTTC

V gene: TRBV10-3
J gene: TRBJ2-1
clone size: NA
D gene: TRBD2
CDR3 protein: CAISIGGLAANEQFF
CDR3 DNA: TGTGCCATCAGTATCGGGGGACTAGCGGCCAATGAGCAGTTCTTC